Below are 25 T cell receptor beta chains sequenced from a single sample in a study of blood T cell repertoires in COVID-19. Here immunoSEQ multiplex PCR was the method, and the copy in TCRdb shows in-frame clones only, minus some. The sample lists about 190,000 clones, about 88% occurring once. The source material was peripheral blood. All receptors derive from a woman aged 40 to 50 who had recovered from COVID-19.

The chain uses TRBV19 and TRBJ2-1; 10 bases map to TRBD2. This CDR3 has 14 residues. V shed 2 bases, J shed 9 bases, and the junction held 4 bases outside the gene matches. CDR1 is LNHDA, CDR2 SQIVND, per germline (reference sequence). CDR3 in amino acids: CASSISLAGAEQFF. CDR3 DNA: TGTGCCAGTAGTATATCTCTAGCGGGAGCTGAGCAGTTCTTC. Full variable domain (missing parts from reference TRBV19 and TRBJ2-1): DGGITQSPKYLFRKEGQNVTLSCEQNLNHDAMYWYRQDPGQGLRLIYYSQIVNDFQKGDIAEGYSVSREKKESFPLTVTSAQKNPTAFYLCASSISLAGAEQFFGPGTRLTVL.

This clone was observed once. The J gene is TRBJ1-2, the V gene TRBV27; D is perhaps TRBD1 (5 bases). The length of the CDR3 is 14 residues. V dropped 9 bases and J dropped 3 bases, with 17 bases sitting between them. CDR1 and CDR2 (germline): MNHEY, SMNVEV (reference sequence). The CDR3 loop reads CASRPSGTDYGYTF. The CDR3 DNA is TGTGCCAGTAGACCGTCCGGGACTGACTATGGCTACACCTTC.

This sequence joins TRBV6-2 or TRBV6-3 and TRBJ1-5, with D uncertain. This CDR3 contains 14 residues. Germline assignment: CDR1 MNHEY and CDR2 SVGEGT. Trimming removed 6 bases from V and 6 bases from J, with 15 bases in between. This CDR3 reads CASSPHPPSQPQHF. The CDR3 DNA reads TGTGCCAGCAGCCCGCATCCACCCAGTCAGCCCCAGCATTTT.

The chain employs TRBV5-4 and TRBJ2-5; TRBD1 is a possible D gene (6 bases). CDR3 length: 16 amino acids. Germline assignment: CDR1 SGHNT and CDR2 YYREEE (reference sequence). Trimming stripped 0 bases from V and 3 bases from J, with 15 bases between. This chain's CDR3 is CASSLDLVRGEETQYF. Written as DNA, the CDR3 is TGTGCCAGCAGCTTGGATTTGGTCAGGGGAGAAGAGACCCAGTACTTC. Full variable domain (remainder filled in from reference TRBV5-4 and TRBJ2-5): ETGVTQSPTHLIKTRGQQVTLRCSSQSGHNTVSWYQQALGQGPQFIFQYYREEENGRGNFPPRFSGLQFPNYSSELNVNALELDDSALYLCASSLDLVRGEETQYFGPGTRLLVL.

V gene TRBV28 combines with J gene TRBJ1-1, with 8 bases lining up with TRBD1. The CDR3 contains 15 residues. The germline gives CDR1 MDHEN, CDR2 SYDVKM. J lost 0 bases, V lost 7 bases, and 7 bases had no gene match. As DNA, the CDR3 is TGTGCCAGCACCATCCCGGGACAGGTGAACACTGAAGCTTTCTTT. As protein: CASTIPGQVNTEAFF. Full variable domain (remainder filled in from reference TRBV28 and TRBJ1-1): DVKVTQSSRYLVKRTGEKVFLECVQDMDHENMFWYRQDPGLGLRLIYFSYDVKMKEKGDIPEGYSVSREKKERFSLILESASTNQTSMYLCASTIPGQVNTEAFFGQGTRLTVV.

In this sample, this clone turned up once. In nucleotides, the CDR3 is TGCAGCGTTGAAGATTGGGCAGGGCAAGAGCAGTACTTC. This translates into CSVEDWAGQEQYF. This chain links TRBV29-1 with TRBJ2-7; D may be TRBD1 (5 bases). The germline V gene has CDR1 SQVTM and CDR2 ANQGSEA. V was cut by 0 bases and J by 7 bases, with 13 bases left in between. The CDR3 has 13 amino acids.

The gene calls are TRBV28 and TRBJ2-7; 9 bases align to TRBD1. There are 13 residues in the CDR3. Germline CDR1 and CDR2: MDHEN and SYDVKM. The junction had 9 bases not matched to a gene; V was cut back by 9 bases and J by 6 bases. The CDR3 region is CASTPGQGPEQYF. The CDR3 coding sequence is TGTGCCAGTACTCCGGGACAGGGTCCCGAGCAGTACTTC.

This clone came up once. The chain employs TRBV7-9 and TRBJ1-3, with TRBD1 as a possible D gene (6 bases). Germline V gives CDR1 SEHNR, CDR2 FQNEAQ (reference sequence). The length of the CDR3 is 17 residues. The V gene lost 2 bases and the J gene lost 0 bases, with 14 bases spanning the gap. In DNA form, the CDR3 reads TGTGCCAGCAGCTTAATGCCAGGGACAACCTCTGGAAACACCATATATTTT. Translated: CASSLMPGTTSGNTIYF.

The rearrangement links TRBV30 to TRBJ1-2; D uncertain. V gave up 1 base and J gave up 5 bases, with 23 bases separating them. CDR3 length equals 17 residues. Germline CDR1 and CDR2: GTSNPN and SVGIG (reference sequence). As DNA, the CDR3 is TGTGCCTGGAGTGGGCAAGGAGGAGACCGTGGTTTATATGGCTACACCTTC. Protein sequence: CAWSGQGGDRGLYGYTF.

This chain joins TRBV7-2 and TRBJ1-2; D gene ambiguous. Trimming stripped 2 bases from V and 1 base from J, with 8 bases between. Germline V lookup: CDR1 SGHTA, CDR2 FQGNSA. CDR3 length: 14 amino acids. The CDR3 sequence is CASSLLENNYGYTF. CDR3 coding DNA: TGTGCCAGCAGCTTACTGGAGAATAACTATGGCTACACCTTC.

The V and J genes are TRBV7-8 and TRBJ2-6, with unresolved D. The V gene's germline CDR1 is SGHVS and CDR2 FQNEAQ. This CDR3 comprises 17 residues. The ends were cut back, 6 bases at V and 0 bases at J, with 15 bases in the middle. CDR3 DNA sequence: TGTGCCAGCAGATCTCCCCGGAGCCGCTCTGGGGCCAACGTCCTGACTTTC. Translation gives CASRSPRSRSGANVLTF. The whole variable domain, filled in from reference TRBV7-8 and TRBJ2-6, reads GAGVSQSPRYKVAKRGQDVALRCDPISGHVSLFWYQQALGQGPEFLTYFQNEAQLDKSGLPSDRFFAERPEGSVSTLKIQRTQQEDSAVYLCASRSPRSRSGANVLTFGAGSRLTVL.

The J gene is TRBJ1-5, the V gene TRBV18, with TRBD1 matching 8 bases. Trimming at V came to 4 bases and at J to 0 bases, leaving 11 bases not matched to a gene. Germline V gene lookup returns CDR1 KGHSH and CDR2 LQKENI. The CDR3 has 18 residues. CDR3 coding DNA: TGTGCCAGCTCACATAATATTGGACAGGGTAGTAGCAATCAGCCCCAGCATTTT. Residues: CASSHNIGQGSSNQPQHF. Combining the CDR3 with reference TRBV18 and TRBJ1-5 gives the whole variable domain NAGVMQNPRHLVRRRGQEARLRCSPMKGHSHVYWYRQLPEEGLKFMVYLQKENIIDESGMPKERFSAEFPKEGPSILRIQQVVRGDSAAYFCASSHNIGQGSSNQPQHFGDGTRLSIL.

The J gene is TRBJ2-2, the V gene TRBV30; 7 bases match TRBD2. The CDR3 loop spans 14 amino acids. Germline loops: CDR1 GTSNPN, CDR2 SVGIG (reference sequence). V dropped 3 bases and J dropped 3; count of bases not matched to a gene: 4. CDR3 DNA: TGTGCCTGGAGAGCGGGACTACACACCGGGGAGCTGTTTTTT. Translation: CAWRAGLHTGELFF.

This chain connects TRBV7-8 to TRBJ2-2, with 9 bases fitting TRBD1. V gave up 5 bases and J gave up 6 bases; unmatched junction bases: 10. The germline CDR1 and CDR2 sequences are SGHVS and FQNEAQ. CDR3 length: 16 amino acids. CDR3 nucleotides: TGTGCCAGCAGCGAAAAAGGGACAGGGAGAGCCGGGGAGCTGTTTTTT. Residues: CASSEKGTGRAGELFF. Looking up the rest from reference TRBV7-8 and TRBJ2-2 gives the full variable domain: GAGVSQSPRYKVAKRGQDVALRCDPISGHVSLFWYQQALGQGPEFLTYFQNEAQLDKSGLPSDRFFAERPEGSVSTLKIQRTQQEDSAVYLCASSEKGTGRAGELFFGEGSRLTVL.

The chain couples TRBV27 to TRBJ2-2, with 7 bases lining up with TRBD2. With V trimmed by 5 bases and J by 5 bases, 5 bases remained unmatched. Germline CDR1 is MNHEY and CDR2 is SMNVEV (reference sequence). The CDR3 spans 14 residues. The CDR3 is CASSRGRGTGELFF. The CDR3 DNA reads as TGTGCCAGCAGTCGGGGGAGGGGAACCGGGGAGCTGTTTTTT.

The chain has TRBV21-1 and TRBJ2-1; TRBD2 was called by the table and not checked on the DNA. TRBV21-1 is reported as a pseudogene. The CDR3 covers 22 residues. CDR3 in DNA: TGTGCCAGCAGCAAGAGAAGACCTTACACGGTTGCCGGGGGATATTCCTACAATGAGCAGTTCTTC. This encodes CASSKRRPYTVAGGYSYNEQFF.

V and J are TRBV28 and TRBJ2-2; D may be TRBD1 (6 bases). Trimming pared 8 bases from V and 4 bases from J, leaving 8 bases between. The germline CDR1 and CDR2 sequences are MDHEN and SYDVKM. The CDR3 has 12 residues. Here the CDR3 DNA reads TGTGCCAGCGCCAGGGGCACCGGGGAGCTGTTTTTT. It translates to CASARGTGELFF.

The rearrangement links TRBV6-5 to TRBJ1-5, with 10 nucleotides matching TRBD1. The CDR3 is 15 amino acids. J was trimmed by 2 bases and V by 7 bases; bases with no gene match: 5. Germline CDR1 MNHEY, CDR2 SVGAGI. The DNA for the CDR3 is TGTGCCAGCATTTCGGACAGGGGGGGCAATCAGCCCCAGCATTTT. It yields the protein CASISDRGGNQPQHF.

This rearrangement joins TRBV5-5 to TRBJ2-3, with a tentative D call TRBD2 (5 bases). Trimming pared 4 bases from V and 1 base from J, leaving 13 bases between. The germline gives CDR1 SGHKS, CDR2 YYEKEE (reference sequence). The CDR3 sequence is 15 residues long. The DNA for the CDR3 is TGTGCCAGCAGCCTAGGGAGTTCCGGCACAGATACGCAGTATTTT. This sequence encodes CASSLGSSGTDTQYF.

The chain is built from TRBV29-1 and TRBJ2-4, with 10 bases identical to TRBD1. Germline V CDR1 and CDR2: SQVTM, ANQGSEA. This CDR3 has 13 amino acids. With 6 bases clipped from V and 8 bases from J, the junction kept 7 bases outside the gene matches. This CDR3 reads CSVAGTGVDIQYF. DNA of the CDR3: TGCAGCGTGGCCGGGACAGGGGTTGACATTCAGTACTTC. The whole variable domain, filled in from reference TRBV29-1 and TRBJ2-4, reads SAVISQKPSRDICQRGTSLTIQCQVDSQVTMMFWYRQQPGQSLTLIATANQGSEATYESGFVIDKFPISRPNLTFSTLTVSNMSPEDSSIYLCSVAGTGVDIQYFGAGTRLSVL.

The chain employs TRBV7-9 and TRBJ1-1; possible D gene TRBD1, 5 bases. Germline lookup yields CDR1 SEHNR and CDR2 FQNEAQ (reference sequence). CDR3 length: 14 residues. The V end lost 6 bases, the J end lost 1 base, and 12 bases lay between the germline ends. CDR3 amino acids: CASRPDRGNTEAFF. CDR3 in DNA: TGTGCCAGCAGACCAGACAGAGGGAACACTGAAGCTTTCTTT.

In the case of this clone: One junction end disagrees with the germline gene, perhaps due to a read error. The genes are TRBV28 and TRBJ2-3; 10 bases fit TRBD2. The germline V gene has CDR1 MDHEN and CDR2 SYDVKM. This CDR3 spans 15 amino acids. The CDR3, as DNA: TGTGCCAGCACTCCGGGACTAGCGTCTACAGCACAGAAGAATTTT. This encodes CASTPGLASTAQKNF.

This clone was recorded only once. V and J are TRBV7-2 and TRBJ2-2; perhaps TRBD1 as D (6 bases). Per the germline V gene, CDR1 is SGHTA and CDR2 is FQGNSA. The ends were cut back, 5 bases at V and 5 bases at J, with 9 bases in the middle. CDR3 length: 13 amino acids. CDR3: CASSPGTTGELFF. DNA for the CDR3: TGTGCCAGCAGCCCCGGGACAACCGGGGAGCTGTTTTTT.

The chain has TRBV7-8 and TRBJ2-1; 8 bases fit TRBD1. Germline loops: CDR1 SGHVS, CDR2 FQNEAQ. V shed 0 bases, J shed 6 bases, and the junction held 4 bases outside the gene matches. The CDR3 covers 15 residues. The CDR3 is CASSLARGPINEQFF. CDR3 bases: TGTGCCAGCAGCTTAGCCAGGGGGCCCATCAATGAGCAGTTCTTC.

The chain employs TRBV7-8 and TRBJ2-2, with D maybe TRBD2 (5 bases). The CDR3 length is 15 residues. V was cut by 1 base and J by 5 bases, with 11 bases left in between. The germline CDR1 and CDR2 sequences are SGHVS and FQNEAQ. The CDR3 loop is CASSLGRGGTGELFF. The CDR3 DNA follows: TGTGCCAGCAGCTTAGGCCGGGGTGGGACCGGGGAGCTGTTTTTT. The whole variable domain, filled in from reference TRBV7-8 and TRBJ2-2, reads GAGVSQSPRYKVAKRGQDVALRCDPISGHVSLFWYQQALGQGPEFLTYFQNEAQLDKSGLPSDRFFAERPEGSVSTLKIQRTQQEDSAVYLCASSLGRGGTGELFFGEGSRLTVL.